What follows describes a single T cell receptor (beta chain). The target of this receptor is not known. No clone much larger than this one lies a single base away; base qualities are absent. CDR1 ENHRY and CDR2 SYGVKD were looked up in the germline V gene. Germline trimming: 4 bases from V, 3 bases from J; junction bases outside gene matches: 6. From the cysteine up to the phenylalanine, the CDR3 has a length of 15 residues. Here the CDR3 DNA is all that survives: 45 bases in frame from base 1. This specimen belongs to a study of blood T cell repertoires in COVID-19 (TCRdb year 2020). Regarding the study in general: The collaborator samples originated in the United States, Italy and Spain and spanned the acute and convalescent phases of COVID-19. The prospective study material was composed of cDNA or gDNA derived from T cells, B-cell-depleted T cells, or PBMCs. Deeply sampled blood TCRbeta repertoires from subjects exposed to, actively infected with, or recovered from COVID-19 were included in the dataset. The repertoires were released in a freely available public database intended as a resource for research on the immune response to SARS-CoV-2. Samples came from the ongoing ImmuneRACE study (first 160 participants) plus 1,254 subjects from 6 global collaborators. A de-identified subject ID, COVID-19 status, age in years and sex were almost always included in the sample metadata. Where available, HLA class I and class II types were obtained from metadata supplied by the sample provider rather than from assay-based typing.

What the work shows at the level of the full study, not this receptor alone: The quantity of clinical and demographic metadata differed by source and by participant and was supplied without curation.

TCRbeta CDR3 regions were amplified from genomic DNA by means of the immunoSEQ Assay, a bias-controlled multiplex PCR. Regarding the original processing steps: The number of nucleated cells in each sample was estimated from the amplification of reference gene primers within the assay. Sequence reads were collapsed and filtered to measure the absolute abundance of every unique TCRbeta CDR3 rearrangement. Productive Simpson clonality was computed per sample as the square root of Simpson's diversity index over productive rearrangements. Drawn from immuneACCESS, this table holds only the in-frame rearrangements with V and J called that TCRdb kept. Clones are partly lost; checked studies trace under half to an unresolved V gene and leave the rest unexplained. V and J calls and clone size are given by that table; D and trimming were obtained from the DNA. The sample profile shows 80,000 to 95,000 clones; 70% to 85% of them were found once. The ten top clones hold roughly an eighth of the sample.

The collaborating institutions used their own protocols to collect whole blood in K2EDTA tubes. For TCRbeta analysis, collaborator samples were shipped as frozen whole blood, as isolated PBMCs, or as DNA extracted from either sample type. The sequence links TRBV10-3 to TRBJ2-5, and TRBD1 aligns with 9 junction nucleotides. This receptor was obtained from a human donor in a cohort sampled during active COVID-19. The sequencing input was peripheral blood. Here is the DNA: TGTGCCATCAGTGCCGCGACAGGGGGAAAAGAGACCCAGTACTTC. It translates as CAISAATGGKETQYF.